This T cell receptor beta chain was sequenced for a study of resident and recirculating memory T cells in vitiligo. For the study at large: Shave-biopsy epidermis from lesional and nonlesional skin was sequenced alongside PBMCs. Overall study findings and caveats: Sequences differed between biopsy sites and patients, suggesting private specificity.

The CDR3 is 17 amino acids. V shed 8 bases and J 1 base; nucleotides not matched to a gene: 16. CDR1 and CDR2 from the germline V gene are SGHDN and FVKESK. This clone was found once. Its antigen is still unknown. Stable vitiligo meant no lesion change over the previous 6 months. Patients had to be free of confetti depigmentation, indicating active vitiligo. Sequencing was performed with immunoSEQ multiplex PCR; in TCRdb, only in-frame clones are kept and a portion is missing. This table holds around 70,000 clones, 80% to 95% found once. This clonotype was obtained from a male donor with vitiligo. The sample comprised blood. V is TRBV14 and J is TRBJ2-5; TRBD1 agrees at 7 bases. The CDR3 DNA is TGTGCCAGCCTATCAAAAGGAGAAGACAGGGCCCAAGAGACCCAGTACTTC. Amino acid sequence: CASLSKGEDRAQETQYF. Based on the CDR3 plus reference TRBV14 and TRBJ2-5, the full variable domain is EAGVTQFPSHSVIEKGQTVTLRCDPISGHDNLYWYRRVMGKEIKFLLHFVKESKQDESGMPNNRFLAERTGGTYSTLKVQPAELEDSGVYFCASLSKGEDRAQETQYFGPGTRLLVL.